These 29 T cell receptor beta chains originate from one sample sequenced in a study of blood T cell repertoires in COVID-19. Sequenced by immunoSEQ multiplex PCR; TCRdb stores in-frame clones only, minus some. The profile shows about 83,000 clones, just over 85% of them singletons. The sample consisted of peripheral blood. Receptors originate from a human donor in a cohort sampled during active COVID-19.

This rearrangement joins TRBV5-1 to TRBJ1-1, with 7 bases aligning to TRBD1. This CDR3 has 13 residues. The V segment lost 0 bases and the J segment 6 bases; nucleotides outside the gene matches: 2. Per the germline V gene, CDR1 is SGHRS and CDR2 is YFSETQ. CDR3 loop: CASSLGTGAEAFF. The CDR3 DNA reads as TGCGCCAGCAGCTTGGGGACAGGCGCTGAAGCTTTCTTT.

This chain joins TRBV5-1 and TRBJ1-4, with TRBD1 matching over 10 bases. The germline gives CDR1 SGHRS, CDR2 YFSETQ. V was clipped by 2 bases and J by 6 bases; unmatched bases: 10. The CDR3 loop spans 17 amino acids. This CDR3 reads CASSFGGLGTGDEKLFF. CDR3 coding DNA: TGCGCCAGCAGCTTCGGGGGACTTGGGACAGGGGATGAAAAACTGTTTTTT.

This clone was seen just once. V gene TRBV3-1 (or the pseudogene TRBV3-2) combines with J gene TRBJ1-2; D perhaps matches TRBD1 (5 bases). This CDR3 contains 14 residues. The V gene lost 2 bases and the J gene lost 6 bases, with 13 bases spanning the gap. CDR1 is LGHDT and CDR2 is YNNKEL in the germline V gene (reference sequence). Here the CDR3 reads CASSQTDQGHGYTF. The CDR3 nucleotides are TGTGCCAGCAGCCAAACAGACCAGGGTCATGGCTACACCTTC.

The chain couples TRBV10-3 to TRBJ2-7, with D unresolved. Germline CDR1 and CDR2: ENHRY and SYGVKD. The CDR3 extends over 11 amino acids. Trimming removed 6 bases at V and 0 bases at J, with 3 bases between. The CDR3 region has the DNA TGTGCCATCAGGAGCTCCTACGAGCAGTACTTC. It yields the protein CAIRSSYEQYF.

The chain couples TRBV4-3 to TRBJ2-1, with 9 bases identical to TRBD2. CDR1 and CDR2 from the germline V gene are LGHNA and YSLEER. V was clipped by 0 bases and J by 2 bases; unmatched bases: 5. The CDR3 extends over 17 amino acids. This CDR3 is CASSQDLPSGTYNEQFF. CDR3 coding DNA: TGCGCCAGCAGCCAAGATCTTCCTAGCGGGACCTACAATGAGCAGTTCTTC.

V usage is TRBV6-5 and J usage is TRBJ1-1; the match to TRBD1 covers 8 bases. The junction had 5 bases not matched to a gene; V was cut back by 6 bases and J by 5 bases. This CDR3 spans 13 amino acids. CDR1 and CDR2 (germline): MNHEY, SVGAGI. The CDR3 spells CASSSDRATEAFF. The CDR3 DNA reads as TGTGCCAGCAGCTCGGACAGGGCGACTGAAGCTTTCTTT.

The chain recombines TRBV7-3 with TRBJ2-1; D may be TRBD1 (5 bases). Germline assignment: CDR1 SGHTA and CDR2 FQGTGA. The V end lost 2 bases, the J end lost 12 bases, and 11 bases lay between the germline ends. This CDR3 comprises 12 residues. This CDR3 reads CASSLAGTGQFF. For the CDR3, the DNA is TGTGCCAGCAGCTTAGCCGGCACAGGGCAGTTCTTC.

This clone was seen many times. The same CDR3 also results from other DNA sequences found in this sample. V is TRBV3-1 (or the pseudogene TRBV3-2) and J is TRBJ2-1; 11 bases are shared with TRBD1. Per germline, CDR1 LGHDT and CDR2 YNNKEL (reference sequence). J lost 8 bases, V lost 4 bases, and 4 bases had no gene match. The CDR3 has 14 amino acids. The CDR3 spells CASSRGQGVYEQFF. CDR3 sequence (DNA): TGTGCCAGCAGCCGGGGACAGGGGGTCTATGAGCAGTTCTTC.

This chain joins TRBV6-5 and TRBJ2-5; tentatively, D is TRBD2 (6 bases). The germline gives CDR1 MNHEY, CDR2 SVGAGI. Trimming took 7 bases from V and 5 from J, leaving 17 bases between them. The CDR3 length is 14 residues. The CDR3 DNA sequence: TGTGCCAGCAAGGCAGATACAGCGGGCGAGACCCAGTACTTC. This sequence encodes CASKADTAGETQYF.

This chain links TRBV5-1 with TRBJ1-1; the match to TRBD1 covers 7 bases. The CDR3 sequence is 14 residues long. Germline CDR1 and CDR2: SGHRS and YFSETQ. V lost 4 bases and J lost 6; bases outside the gene matches: 9. CDR3 sequence: CASSPTGNMAEAFF. The CDR3 DNA is TGCGCCAGCAGCCCGACAGGGAACATGGCTGAAGCTTTCTTT.

This clone was picked up a small number of times. The rearrangement links TRBV29-1 to TRBJ1-1; D is perhaps TRBD1 (5 bases). The CDR3 length is 13 residues. V was trimmed by 7 bases and J by 5 bases, leaving 17 bases between them. The V gene's germline CDR1 is SQVTM and CDR2 ANQGSEA. The CDR3 sequence is CSGKGSMGTEAFF. As DNA, the CDR3 is TGCAGCGGAAAGGGGTCGATGGGGACTGAAGCTTTCTTT.

The CDR3 spells CASSLGGPTGWNGYTF. For the CDR3, the DNA is TGTGCCAGCAGCTTGGGGGGGCCGACAGGGTGGAACGGCTACACCTTC. The chain carries TRBV5-6 and TRBJ1-2; 7 bases line up with TRBD1. In germline, CDR1 is SGHDT, CDR2 YYEEEE. The J segment lost 8 bases and the V segment lost 0 bases, leaving 13 bases of the junction unmatched. This CDR3 is built from 16 residues. Filled out from reference TRBV5-6 and TRBJ1-2, the complete variable domain reads DAGVTQSPTHLIKTRGQQVTLRCSPKSGHDTVSWYQQALGQGPQFIFQYYEEEERQRGNFPDRFSGHQFPNYSSELNVNALLLGDSALYLCASSLGGPTGWNGYTFGSGTRLTVV.

The rearrangement uses TRBV27 and TRBJ1-6; D remains ambiguous. Germline CDR1 and CDR2: MNHEY and SMNVEV (reference sequence). This CDR3 has 14 residues. V shed 8 bases and J shed 6 bases, with 14 bases lying between them. The CDR3 is CASRTRGINSPLHF. The DNA of the CDR3 is TGTGCCAGCCGTACTCGAGGAATTAATTCACCCCTCCACTTT.

DNA for the CDR3: TGTGCCAGCAGCTCCGGGACTAGGGGATCCGGGGAGACCCAGTACTTC. This gives the protein CASSSGTRGSGETQYF. The V gene is TRBV7-3, the J gene TRBJ2-5; 8 nucleotides line up with TRBD2. Losses at the gene ends were 4 bases for V and 5 bases for J; bases not matched to a gene: 12. Per germline, CDR1 SGHTA and CDR2 FQGTGA. The length of the CDR3 is 16 residues.

This sequence joins TRBV11-2 and TRBJ2-7; tentative D call: TRBD2 (6 bases). Trimming took 5 bases from V and 0 from J, leaving 14 bases between them. CDR3 size: 15 residues. The germline CDR1 and CDR2 sequences are SGHAT and FQNNGV. CDR3 loop: CASSPPGVSSYEQYF. The CDR3 region has the DNA TGTGCCAGCAGCCCCCCGGGGGTTAGCTCCTACGAGCAGTACTTC. The whole variable domain, remainder taken from reference TRBV11-2 and TRBJ2-7, is EAGVAQSPRYKIIEKRQSVAFWCNPISGHATLYWYQQILGQGPKLLIQFQNNGVVDDSQLPKDRFSAERLKGVDSTLKIQPAKLEDSAVYLCASSPPGVSSYEQYFGPGTRLTVT.

The genes are TRBV6-1 and TRBJ2-2; D call uncertain. V lost 3 bases to trimming and J lost 3 bases, with 8 bases between them. Germline V gene sequence: CDR1 MNHNS, CDR2 SASEGT. The CDR3 spans 14 residues. CDR3: CASSDGGYTGELFF. CDR3 bases: TGTGCCAGCAGTGACGGCGGATACACCGGGGAGCTGTTTTTT.

V is TRBV7-2 and J is TRBJ1-2, with 7 positions matching TRBD1. The CDR3 sequence is 14 residues long. Germline trimming cut 0 bases from V and 3 bases from J; bases unmatched to any gene: 1. The germline V gene has CDR1 SGHTA and CDR2 FQGNSA. The CDR3 sequence: CASSLAGGDYGYTF. The CDR3 DNA reads TGTGCCAGCAGCTTAGCAGGGGGCGACTATGGCTACACCTTC.

This chain uses TRBV2 with TRBJ2-7; D gene ambiguous. CDR3 length equals 12 residues. Germline CDR1 and CDR2: SNHLY and FYNNEI. V lost 8 bases and J 3 bases, leaving 11 bases between the germline ends. The CDR3: CASSTSIYEQYF. The DNA for the CDR3 is TGTGCCAGCTCAACCAGTATCTACGAGCAGTACTTC.

The gene calls are TRBV2 and TRBJ2-1; 14 positions agree with TRBD2. Germline CDR1 is SNHLY and CDR2 is FYNNEI. CDR3 size: 15 residues. The junction had 6 bases not matched to a gene; V was cut back by 6 bases and J by 8 bases. For the CDR3, the DNA is TGTGCCAGCAGAGAGACTAGCGGGGGGGCCGATGAGCAGTTCTTC. This encodes CASRETSGGADEQFF. Full variable domain (remainder filled in from reference TRBV2 and TRBJ2-1): EPEVTQTPSHQVTQMGQEVILRCVPISNHLYFYWYRQILGQKVEFLVSFYNNEISEKSEIFDDQFSVERPDGSNFTLKIRSTKLEDSAMYFCASRETSGGADEQFFGPGTRLTVL.

The chain combines TRBV6-5 with TRBJ1-5; D remains unclear. CDR3 size: 14 residues. The V and J ends lost 3 bases and 3 bases respectively, with 9 bases between them. Germline V CDR1 and CDR2: MNHEY, SVGAGI. The CDR3 here is CASSYRGINQPQHF. The CDR3 DNA is TGTGCCAGCAGTTATCGCGGGATCAATCAGCCCCAGCATTTT.

V usage is TRBV7-3 and J usage is TRBJ1-1; D call uncertain. The germline V and J ends were trimmed by 1 base and 1 base, with 4 bases remaining between them. This CDR3 is 13 amino acids long. Germline CDR1 is SGHTA and CDR2 is FQGTGA. In nucleotides, the CDR3 is TGTGCCAGCAGCTTAAACGGGAACACTGAAGCTTTCTTT. This sequence encodes CASSLNGNTEAFF.

This clone was counted once. The chain employs TRBV7-3 and TRBJ2-3, with D unclear. CDR1 is SGHTA, CDR2 FQGTGA, per germline. This CDR3 spans 13 amino acids. V was cut by 3 bases and J by 1 base, with 5 bases left in between. The DNA of the CDR3 is TGTGCCAGCAGCTTGTTCGGCACAGATACGCAGTATTTT. Residues: CASSLFGTDTQYF.

V and J are TRBV29-1 and TRBJ2-7; D perhaps matches TRBD2 (5 bases). V lost 8 bases and J 0 bases, leaving 8 bases between the germline ends. CDR3 length: 11 residues. Germline V lookup: CDR1 SQVTM, CDR2 ANQGSEA. CDR3 DNA sequence: TGCAGCTCTCGGGACTCCTACGAGCAGTACTTC. It encodes CSSRDSYEQYF.

V and J are TRBV6-5 and TRBJ2-3, with a tentative D call TRBD2 (5 bases). This CDR3 is 15 amino acids long. Trimming left V 0 bases short and J 2 bases short, with 9 bases between. Per germline, CDR1 MNHEY and CDR2 SVGAGI. The CDR3 coding sequence is TGTGCCAGCAGTTACTCGCTCCGGGACACAGATACGCAGTATTTT. This gives the protein CASSYSLRDTDTQYF.

J is TRBJ1-5 and V is TRBV6-1; possible D gene TRBD1, 5 bases. This CDR3 is 17 amino acids long. Germline CDR1 is MNHNS and CDR2 is SASEGT. Trimming shortened V by 3 bases and J by 0 bases, and 15 bases separated the two germline ends. The DNA for the CDR3 is TGTGCCAGCAGTGACAGGGAGGCGGTGGGTAGCAATCAGCCCCAGCATTTT. Translation gives CASSDREAVGSNQPQHF.

This chain connects TRBV30 to TRBJ1-4; TRBD1 matches at 8 bases. After removal of 2 bases from V and 2 bases from J, the junction contained 1 base not matched to a gene. The germline V gene has CDR1 GTSNPN and CDR2 SVGIG (reference sequence). CDR3 length: 14 amino acids. CDR3 sequence reads: CAWSTGGTNEKLFF. Here the CDR3 DNA reads TGTGCCTGGAGTACAGGGGGTACTAATGAAAAACTGTTTTTT.

This chain connects TRBV28 to TRBJ2-7, with a tentative D call TRBD1 (6 bases). The length of the CDR3 is 15 residues. Trimming took off 4 bases at V and 4 bases at J, with 17 bases between the two ends. The germline V gene has CDR1 MDHEN and CDR2 SYDVKM. The CDR3 sequence: CASSSYRDGEYEQYF. The DNA for the CDR3 is TGTGCCAGCAGTTCATACAGGGATGGTGAGTACGAGCAGTACTTC.

The chain carries TRBV7-2 and TRBJ2-5; 7 nucleotides align to TRBD1. CDR1 is SGHTA and CDR2 is FQGNSA in the germline V gene. Trimming at V came to 5 bases and at J to 2 bases, leaving 5 bases not matched to a gene. This CDR3 contains 14 residues. The CDR3 spells CASSPRTGQETQYF. The CDR3 coding sequence is TGTGCCAGCAGCCCCCGGACAGGACAAGAGACCCAGTACTTC.

This clone was recorded only once. The rearrangement uses TRBV19 and TRBJ1-1, with D possibly being TRBD1 (6 bases). Deletions cut 5 bases from V and 5 bases from J, with 21 bases between. This CDR3 region has 16 residues. CDR1 and CDR2 from the germline V gene are LNHDA and SQIVND (reference sequence). The CDR3 DNA sequence: TGTGCCAGTAGTGGGCGGGGGCCCTTAGTTGGGACTGAAGCTTTCTTT. Amino acid sequence: CASSGRGPLVGTEAFF.